The 31 T cell receptor beta chains listed next were all sequenced from one sample in a study of CXCR3-negative and CXCR3-positive naive CD8 T cells. Preparation of TRB cDNA libraries relied on 5' RACE carrying UMI labels. TCRdb re-called the 5' RACE reads and gives one entry per CDR3 protein, without DNA. Its clone listing holds 100,000 to 150,000 distinct CDR3 sequences. Study conclusions and caveats: Researchers report that CXCR3-positive naive cells carry more hydrophobic TRB CDR3s than CXCR3-negative naive cells.

No antigens are known for them. Input material: naive CXCR3+ CD8+ T cells from blood. Subset given: CD45RO-CCR7+CD27+CD95- naive CD8+ T cells expressing CXCR3 (TNR3+). The receptor source for this set is a human donor in good health. Some clones in this sample may be carry-over from other donors' samples.

The chain carries TRBV5-1 and TRBJ2-7. The CDR3 has 12 amino acids. Germline V gene sequence: CDR1 SGHRS, CDR2 YFSETQ. Here the CDR3 reads CASRLGSYEQYF.

The V gene is TRBV5-5, the J gene TRBJ2-1; the D call of TRBD1 rests on TCRdb alone, since no DNA is present to check it. The CDR3 is 11 residues long. Germline CDR1 is SGHKS and CDR2 is YYEKEE (reference sequence). CDR3 protein: CASVARNEQFF.

The genes are TRBV6-2 or TRBV6-3 and TRBJ2-2; as DNA is missing, the TRBD2 call by TCRdb cannot be tested. This CDR3 contains 18 residues. Per the germline V gene, CDR1 is MNHEY and CDR2 is SVGEGT. CDR3 sequence reads: CASSYASPGLAGAGELFF.

CDR3 protein: CASSPGRTTEAFF. The V gene is TRBV6-2 or TRBV6-3, the J gene TRBJ1-1; TCRdb selects TRBD1, and the lack of DNA leaves this call unchecked. Germline-derived CDR1 and CDR2 are MNHEY and SVGEGT. The CDR3 covers 13 residues.

The chain combines TRBV29-1 with TRBJ2-7; the D call from TCRdb, TRBD2, cannot be confirmed without DNA. CDR3 size: 12 residues. Germline V gives CDR1 SQVTM, CDR2 ANQGSEA. CDR3: CSVGAGGYEQYF.

The chain employs TRBV7-2 and TRBJ2-7. Germline CDR1 is SGHTA and CDR2 is FQGNSA. This CDR3 region has 14 residues. The CDR3 spells CASSVLGSSAEQYF.

The V and J genes are TRBV12-3 or TRBV12-4 and TRBJ2-2. This CDR3 region has 12 residues. CDR3 protein: CASSFLDGELFF.

This rearrangement joins TRBV6-2 or TRBV6-3 to TRBJ2-7; TCRdb's D gene call, TRBD1, goes unchecked for lack of DNA. Germline values: CDR1 MNHEY, CDR2 SVGEGT. The CDR3 sequence is 14 residues long. CDR3 in amino acids: CAAARTDYSYEQYF.

The chain recombines TRBV5-5 with TRBJ2-7. Germline V lookup: CDR1 SGHKS, CDR2 YYEKEE (reference sequence). The CDR3 length is 13 residues. The CDR3 spells CASSVGVSYEQYF.

This rearrangement joins TRBV7-9 to TRBJ2-7; TCRdb's D call of TRBD1 is untestable without DNA. Germline V gene sequence: CDR1 SEHNR, CDR2 FQNEAQ (reference sequence). There are 12 residues in the CDR3. CDR3: CASNTGFNEQYF.

The chain links TRBV4-3 to TRBJ2-6. Germline V gene data show CDR1 as LGHNA and CDR2 as YSLEER. The CDR3 runs 16 residues. The chain's CDR3 is CASSQEIGSGANVLTF.

CDR3: CASSSGTSGSITYEQYF. This chain connects TRBV6-5 to TRBJ2-7; there is no DNA to check the TCRdb D call of TRBD2. The CDR3 runs 17 residues. Germline V gives CDR1 MNHEY, CDR2 SVGAGI.

The chain recombines TRBV7-8 with TRBJ2-7; TCRdb proposes TRBD1, but this gene call is untestable without DNA. The length of the CDR3 is 14 residues. Per germline, CDR1 SGHVS and CDR2 FQNEAQ. CDR3 region: CASSTPRAIYEQYF.

The rearrangement links TRBV28 to TRBJ1-6; the D call from TCRdb, TRBD1, cannot be confirmed without DNA. This CDR3 region has 14 residues. Germline CDR1 is MDHEN and CDR2 is SYDVKM. CDR3 region: CASSPPLQGPLGDF.

The rearrangement joins TRBV7-6 to TRBJ2-4; TCRdb calls TRBD1, which cannot be checked without DNA. This CDR3 contains 15 residues. Germline assignment: CDR1 SGHVS and CDR2 FNYEAQ. The CDR3 region is CASSNTGGGIDIQYF.

The chain uses TRBV29-1 and TRBJ1-5. Germline CDR1 SQVTM, CDR2 ANQGSEA. The CDR3 is 13 residues long. CDR3 in amino acids: CSVMADSNQPQHF.

This chain joins TRBV20-1 and TRBJ2-3; the TRBD2 assignment by TCRdb is unverifiable without DNA. There are 18 residues in the CDR3. In germline, CDR1 is DFQATT, CDR2 SNEGSKA (reference sequence). CDR3 residues: CSAREWAGVGPSTDTQYF.

V and J are TRBV24-1 and TRBJ1-5; TCRdb reports TRBD1, a call that lacks DNA to check it against. Germline CDR1 and CDR2: KGHDR and SFDVKD. This CDR3 has 15 amino acids. This chain's CDR3 is CATSETGTGVQPQHF.

The chain links TRBV29-1 to TRBJ1-2; TCRdb's D gene call, TRBD1, goes unchecked for lack of DNA. The germline gives CDR1 SQVTM, CDR2 ANQGSEA. CDR3 length: 12 residues. This chain's CDR3 is CSVEGQVYGYTF.

The chain combines TRBV7-9 with TRBJ2-1; TCRdb lists TRBD1, though no DNA is available to test this call. CDR3 length: 17 residues. Germline CDR1 SEHNR, CDR2 FQNEAQ (reference sequence). The CDR3 sequence is CASSQGLGGVSYNEQFF. Filled out from reference TRBV7-9 and TRBJ2-1, the complete variable domain reads DTGVSQNPRHKITKRGQNVTFRCDPISEHNRLYWYRQTLGQGPEFLTYFQNEAQLEKSRLLSDRFSAERPKGSFSTLEIQRTEQGDSAMYLCASSQGLGGVSYNEQFFGPGTRLTVL.

CDR3 residues: CSVDTRGDYGYTF. The rearrangement links TRBV29-1 to TRBJ1-2; the TCRdb call, TRBD1, lacks DNA for checking. Germline V gene sequence: CDR1 SQVTM, CDR2 ANQGSEA. CDR3 length: 13 residues.

The gene calls are TRBV7-6 and TRBJ1-6; the D call of TRBD1 rests on TCRdb alone, since no DNA is present to check it. The CDR3 consists of 20 residues. Germline CDR1 is SGHVS and CDR2 is FNYEAQ. The CDR3 loop reads CASSPLAGTGLTPPNSPLHF. The full variable domain, in which reference TRBV7-6 and TRBJ1-6 provide the parts outside the CDR3, is GAGVSQSPRYKVTKRGQDVALRCDPISGHVSLYWYRQALGQGPEFLTYFNYEAQQDKSGLPNDRFSAERPEGSISTLTIQRTEQRDSAMYRCASSPLAGTGLTPPNSPLHFGNGTRLTVT.

The CDR3 region is CASSFGVSHEQYF. The chain combines TRBV27 with TRBJ2-7. CDR3 length: 13 amino acids. The germline gives CDR1 MNHEY, CDR2 SMNVEV (reference sequence).

The chain links TRBV5-1 to TRBJ2-3; without DNA, the TCRdb call of TRBD2 cannot be checked. Germline V lookup: CDR1 SGHRS, CDR2 YFSETQ. This CDR3 has 16 amino acids. The CDR3 spells CASSPGTSAPGDTQYF.

V is TRBV14 and J is TRBJ2-3. This CDR3 has 15 amino acids. Germline CDR1 reads SGHDN; CDR2 reads FVKESK. CDR3 residues: CASSLELGSADTQYF. The full variable domain, rest sourced from reference TRBV14 and TRBJ2-3, is EAGVTQFPSHSVIEKGQTVTLRCDPISGHDNLYWYRRVMGKEIKFLLHFVKESKQDESGMPNNRFLAERTGGTYSTLKVQPAELEDSGVYFCASSLELGSADTQYFGPGTRLTVL.

The chain carries TRBV7-8 and TRBJ2-5. The CDR3 runs 13 residues. Germline loops: CDR1 SGHVS, CDR2 FQNEAQ. CDR3 sequence reads: CASSRTTEETQYF. The entire variable domain, with the rest obtained from reference TRBV7-8 and TRBJ2-5, is as follows: GAGVSQSPRYKVAKRGQDVALRCDPISGHVSLFWYQQALGQGPEFLTYFQNEAQLDKSGLPSDRFFAERPEGSVSTLKIQRTQQEDSAVYLCASSRTTEETQYFGPGTRLLVL.

The rearrangement uses TRBV2 and TRBJ2-4. From germline, CDR1 is SNHLY and CDR2 FYNNEI. CDR3 length: 13 amino acids. CDR3 sequence: CASSELTKNIQYF.

V usage is TRBV20-1 and J usage is TRBJ2-7. The CDR3 spans 12 residues. From germline, CDR1 is DFQATT and CDR2 SNEGSKA (reference sequence). The chain's CDR3 is CSTEELSYEQYF.

This chain connects TRBV14 to TRBJ1-6. Germline V gene sequence: CDR1 SGHDN, CDR2 FVKESK. CDR3 size: 12 residues. CDR3: CASGRVNSPLHF. Filled out from reference TRBV14 and TRBJ1-6, the complete variable domain reads EAGVTQFPSHSVIEKGQTVTLRCDPISGHDNLYWYRRVMGKEIKFLLHFVKESKQDESGMPNNRFLAERTGGTYSTLKVQPAELEDSGVYFCASGRVNSPLHFGNGTRLTVT.

This rearrangement joins TRBV29-1 to TRBJ1-1; the D gene TCRdb calls, TRBD1, cannot be checked with no DNA. The CDR3 consists of 13 residues. CDR1 and CDR2 (germline): SQVTM, ANQGSEA. The CDR3 spells CSVEGTGEFTAFF.

The CDR3 sequence: CASSHRDNYEQYF. This rearrangement joins TRBV3-1 to TRBJ2-7; TCRdb lists TRBD1, though no DNA is available to test this call. CDR3 length equals 13 residues. Germline CDR1 and CDR2: LGHDT and YNNKEL (reference sequence).